These 30 T cell receptor beta chains originate from one sample sequenced in a study of radiotherapy plus CTLA-4 blockade in lung cancer. Profiling relied on immunoSEQ multiplex PCR, and the TCRdb table lists in-frame clones only, not all of them. The sample carries 100,000 or so clones, 82% recorded once. Sequences were derived from peripheral blood, sampled from a patient treated with radiotherapy plus ipilimumab. The receptors come from a human donor with non-small cell lung cancer that progressed on radiotherapy plus ipilimumab.

Only one count was recorded for this clone. The chain employs TRBV28 and TRBJ2-5; D might be TRBD2 (6 bases). There are 15 residues in the CDR3. In germline, CDR1 is MDHEN, CDR2 SYDVKM. V dropped 2 bases and J dropped 5 bases, with 15 bases sitting between them. The CDR3 DNA reads TGTGCCAGCAGTTTAGTTACTGCGGGGTCGGAGACCCAGTACTTC. Translated, it gives CASSLVTAGSETQYF.

This clone was recorded a few times. The V gene is TRBV25-1, the J gene TRBJ1-2, with a tentative D call TRBD1 (5 bases). This CDR3 is 12 amino acids long. The ends were cut back, 8 bases at V and 4 bases at J, with 11 bases in the middle. In germline, CDR1 is MGHDK, CDR2 SYGVNS. CDR3 DNA sequence: TGTGCCAGCCCCACAGGAATCTATGGCTACACCTTC. Translation: CASPTGIYGYTF.

This clone was observed a single time. The chain couples TRBV5-1 to TRBJ1-5; a weak D match, TRBD1 (6 bases). Trimming removed 4 bases from V and 1 base from J, with 12 bases in between. This CDR3 contains 15 residues. Germline V gene lookup returns CDR1 SGHRS and CDR2 YFSETQ. The CDR3 reads CASSKAGQSNQPQHF. CDR3 nucleotide sequence: TGCGCCAGCAGCAAGGCCGGACAGAGCAATCAGCCCCAGCATTTT.

The rearrangement uses TRBV9 and TRBJ2-1; TRBD2 matches 9 bases. J gave up 8 bases and V 2 bases, and 8 bases lay outside the gene matches. Germline CDR1 reads SGDLS; CDR2 reads YYNGEE. This CDR3 region has 15 residues. The CDR3 DNA is TGTGCCAGCAGCGTCCGAGCGGGGGGAGTCGATGAGCAGTTCTTC. It codes for CASSVRAGGVDEQFF. Together with reference TRBV9 and TRBJ2-1, the CDR3 gives the full variable domain: DSGVTQTPKHLITATGQRVTLRCSPRSGDLSVYWYQQSLDQGLQFLIQYYNGEERAKGNILERFSAQQFPDLHSELNLSSLELGDSALYFCASSVRAGGVDEQFFGPGTRLTVL.

This clone was detected only once. The chain links TRBV7-8 to TRBJ2-2; no firm D call. Germline assignment: CDR1 SGHVS and CDR2 FQNEAQ. V was clipped by 5 bases and J by 6 bases, with 7 bases between them. The CDR3 contains 12 residues. The CDR3 bases are TGTGCCAGCAGCCCCGTGTCCGGGGAGCTGTTTTTT. Its translation: CASSPVSGELFF.

The V call is TRBV5-4, the J call TRBJ1-1; D is ambiguous. Trimming removed 0 bases at V and 9 bases at J, with 12 bases between. The length of the CDR3 is 13 residues. The germline V gene has CDR1 SGHNT and CDR2 YYREEE (reference sequence). The DNA for the CDR3 is TGTGCCAGCAGCTTGGTGGGCAGCCAAAAAGCTTTCTTT. This codes for CASSLVGSQKAFF. The complete variable domain, with remaining parts taken from reference TRBV5-4 and TRBJ1-1, reads ETGVTQSPTHLIKTRGQQVTLRCSSQSGHNTVSWYQQALGQGPQFIFQYYREEENGRGNFPPRFSGLQFPNYSSELNVNALELDDSALYLCASSLVGSQKAFFGQGTRLTVV.

The V call is TRBV29-1, the J call TRBJ2-3, with 12 bases matching TRBD1. Germline V gene data show CDR1 as SQVTM and CDR2 as ANQGSEA. The CDR3 spans 15 residues. Trimming took 4 bases from V and 3 from J; bases not matched to a gene: 5. CDR3 sequence (DNA): TGCAGCGTTGGCGGGACAGGGGGCCAGACAGATACGCAGTATTTT. This translates into CSVGGTGGQTDTQYF.

This rearrangement joins TRBV10-3 to TRBJ2-3; TRBD2 is a possible D gene (6 bases). Germline CDR1 ENHRY, CDR2 SYGVKD. The ends were cut back, 7 bases at V and 2 bases at J, with 13 bases in the middle. The CDR3 covers 14 residues. The CDR3 spells CAIKPGLDTDTQYF. The CDR3 DNA reads TGTGCCATCAAACCGGGACTCGACACAGATACGCAGTATTTT.

This chain links TRBV20-1 with TRBJ2-7, with D hard to call. Trimming left V 4 bases short and J 3 bases short, with 7 bases between. CDR1 and CDR2 from the germline V gene are DFQATT and SNEGSKA (reference sequence). The CDR3 totals 11 residues. The CDR3 DNA is TGCAGTGCTATATATTTCTACGAGCAGTACTTC. Its protein is CSAIYFYEQYF.

V gene TRBV11-3 combines with J gene TRBJ2-5, with D perhaps assigned TRBD1 or TRBD2 (6 bases each). Germline V gives CDR1 SGHNT, CDR2 YENEEA. CDR3 length: 16 amino acids. V was shortened by 1 base and J by 3 bases, with 15 bases between the two germline ends. CDR3 nucleotides: TGTGCCAGCAGCTTAGGGGCCGTGGGGGGCAAAGAGACCCAGTACTTC. It is translated as CASSLGAVGGKETQYF. Filled out from reference TRBV11-3 and TRBJ2-5, the complete variable domain reads EAGVVQSPRYKIIEKKQPVAFWCNPISGHNTLYWYLQNLGQGPELLIRYENEEAVDDSQLPKDRFSAERLKGVDSTLKIQPAELGDSAVYLCASSLGAVGGKETQYFGPGTRLLVL.

V and J are TRBV5-1 and TRBJ2-7, with 7 bases that match TRBD1. The germline CDR1 and CDR2 sequences are SGHRS and YFSETQ. Trimming cost V 4 bases and J 2 bases; bases outside gene matches: 0. This CDR3 is built from 12 residues. The CDR3 loop reads CASSGTAYEQYF. As DNA, the CDR3 is TGCGCCAGCAGCGGGACAGCCTACGAGCAGTACTTC.

The DNA of the CDR3 is TGTGCCAGCAGTGAAACCCTAAGGACAGGCCGGAACACTGAAGCTTTCTTT. Translated: CASSETLRTGRNTEAFF. The rearrangement joins TRBV6-1 to TRBJ1-1; 7 bases are shared with TRBD1. J lost 1 base, V lost 2 bases, and 10 bases had no gene match. The CDR3 sequence is 17 residues long. Germline V lookup: CDR1 MNHNS, CDR2 SASEGT.

This clone was seen a single time. The V and J genes are TRBV16 and TRBJ2-7; a weak D match, TRBD1 (6 bases). With 5 bases removed from V and 6 bases from J, the gap between germline ends came to 20 bases. The CDR3 has 15 amino acids. Per germline, CDR1 KGHSY and CDR2 FQNENV. DNA of the CDR3: TGTGCCAGCAGCTACTTGTCCAGGGGCTTAGGCGAGCAGTACGTC. Protein sequence: CASSYLSRGLGEQYV.

This chain joins TRBV7-2 and TRBJ2-7; perhaps TRBD1 as D (7 bases). Looked up from germline, CDR1 is SGHTA and CDR2 is FQGNSA. The length of the CDR3 is 15 residues. V dropped 5 bases and J dropped 1 base, with 15 bases sitting between them. The CDR3 nucleotides read TGTGCCAGCAGCGTCGCGGGGACAGAGTCCTACGAGCAGTACTTC. Translating gives CASSVAGTESYEQYF. Drawing the rest from reference TRBV7-2 and TRBJ2-7, the complete variable domain is GAGVSQSPSNKVTEKGKDVELRCDPISGHTALYWYRQSLGQGLEFLIYFQGNSAPDKSGLPSDRFSAERTGGSVSTLTIQRTQQEDSAVYLCASSVAGTESYEQYFGPGTRLTVT.

The V and J genes are TRBV6-1 and TRBJ2-2; 7 bases match TRBD2. V lost 4 bases to trimming and J lost 3 bases; unmatched junction nucleotides: 5. CDR3 length equals 15 residues. Germline CDR1 is MNHNS and CDR2 is SASEGT. Written as DNA, the CDR3 is TGTGCCAGCAGTGTCTTTGCGGGAGACACCGGGGAGCTGTTTTTT. Amino acids: CASSVFAGDTGELFF.

The V gene is TRBV4-1, the J gene TRBJ2-7, with TRBD2 identical over 11 bases. V lost 0 bases and J lost 4; bases outside the gene matches: 8. Per the germline V gene, CDR1 is MGHRA and CDR2 is YSYEKL. CDR3 size: 17 residues. CDR3 residues: CASSQDFLTSGRYEQYF. CDR3 DNA sequence: TGCGCCAGCAGCCAAGATTTTCTCACTAGCGGGAGATACGAGCAGTACTTC.

The rearrangement uses TRBV10-3 and TRBJ2-3; D remains unclear. V was pared by 7 bases and J by 0 bases, with 5 bases between. In germline, CDR1 is ENHRY, CDR2 SYGVKD. The CDR3 length is 12 residues. CDR3 in DNA: TGTGCCATCAAGAGCAGCACAGATACGCAGTATTTT. Protein: CAIKSSTDTQYF.

The chain has TRBV2 and TRBJ2-3, with D possibly being TRBD1 (5 bases). V was trimmed by 8 bases and J by 0 bases, leaving 15 bases between them. From germline, CDR1 is SNHLY and CDR2 FYNNEI. The CDR3 spans 15 residues. The CDR3 spells CASYRTAGSTDTQYF. The DNA of the CDR3 is TGTGCCAGCTACAGGACGGCCGGTAGCACAGATACGCAGTATTTT.

This clone was counted a few times. The chain carries TRBV18 and TRBJ2-7; 8 bases fit TRBD1. Germline trimming cut 1 base from V and 0 bases from J; bases unmatched to any gene: 2. The germline V gene has CDR1 KGHSH and CDR2 LQKENI. The CDR3 contains 15 residues. The CDR3 nucleotides are TGTGCCAGCTCACCACAGGACAGGGCCTCCTACGAGCAGTACTTC. As protein: CASSPQDRASYEQYF.

This clone was observed a single time. A far larger clone is one base from this, pointing to a likely read error. The J gene is TRBJ1-1, the V gene TRBV27; unclear D gene. CDR1 is MNHEY, CDR2 SMNVEV, per germline (reference sequence). CDR3 length: 14 residues. The CDR3 spells CGSSLNAGNTEAFF. DNA for the CDR3: TGTGGCAGCAGTTTAAACGCCGGAAACACTGAAGCTTTCTTT.

The chain employs TRBV9 and TRBJ2-1; D is ambiguous. V lost 4 bases and J lost 4, with 12 bases in between. Germline loops: CDR1 SGDLS, CDR2 YYNGEE. There are 14 residues in the CDR3. CDR3 coding DNA: TGTGCCAGCAGCCTGGACGACGAATACAATGAGCAGTTCTTC. This gives the protein CASSLDDEYNEQFF.

The V and J genes are TRBV4-2 and TRBJ1-1, with D possibly TRBD1 on 6 matching bases. V lost 1 base to trimming and J lost 0 bases, with 12 bases between them. The CDR3 spans 16 residues. Looked up from germline, CDR1 is LGHNA and CDR2 is YNFKEQ. The DNA for the CDR3 is TGTGCCAGCAGCCAAGGGGGGCAGTCTATGAACACTGAAGCTTTCTTT. Translating gives CASSQGGQSMNTEAFF.

The chain has TRBV7-8 and TRBJ2-5, with D tentatively TRBD1 or TRBD2 (5 bases each). V lost 5 bases and J 4 bases, leaving 17 bases between the germline ends. Germline V lookup: CDR1 SGHVS, CDR2 FQNEAQ. The CDR3 has 15 amino acids. Written as DNA, the CDR3 is TGTGCCAGCAGCACCCGGGACCAGAGAAGAGAGACCCAGTACTTC. Translated, it gives CASSTRDQRRETQYF.

This clone has only a few counts. This chain joins TRBV6-6 and TRBJ2-3, with a weak D call TRBD2 (5 bases). From germline, CDR1 is MNHNY and CDR2 SVGAGI (reference sequence). V was shortened by 6 bases and J by 0 bases, with 13 bases between the two germline ends. The CDR3 covers 15 residues. The CDR3 DNA sequence: TGTGCCAGCAGCGTGCGAGGGTCGAGCACAGATACGCAGTATTTT. Residues: CASSVRGSSTDTQYF.

This clone was seen only once. This chain connects TRBV19 to TRBJ1-3; D unresolved. Germline V lookup: CDR1 LNHDA, CDR2 SQIVND (reference sequence). This CDR3 is 13 amino acids long. V shed 4 bases and J shed 1 base, with 5 bases lying between them. The CDR3: CASSTGSGNTIYF. For the CDR3, the DNA is TGTGCCAGTAGTACCGGGTCTGGAAACACCATATATTTT.

V and J are TRBV6-1 and TRBJ2-3, with unresolved D. Germline V lookup: CDR1 MNHNS, CDR2 SASEGT. Deletions cut 7 bases from V and 3 bases from J, with 8 bases between. CDR3 size: 12 residues. CDR3 DNA: TGTGCCAGCATACCTGGGACAGATACGCAGTATTTT. It is translated as CASIPGTDTQYF.

This clone occurred once. This chain links TRBV2 with TRBJ1-2, with D uncertain. This CDR3 has 14 amino acids. Germline V CDR1 and CDR2: SNHLY, FYNNEI. The germline V and J ends were trimmed by 4 bases and 2 bases, with 11 bases remaining between them. This CDR3 reads CASSGPTQNYGYTF. The CDR3 bases are TGTGCCAGCAGTGGGCCCACACAGAACTATGGCTACACCTTC.

This chain connects TRBV6-1 to TRBJ2-3; D call uncertain. This CDR3 is built from 14 residues. CDR1 and CDR2 from the germline V gene are MNHNS and SASEGT. The V gene lost 5 bases and the J gene lost 1 base, with 10 bases spanning the gap. The CDR3 loop reads CASSSRSGTDTQYF. CDR3 coding DNA: TGTGCCAGCAGTTCTAGGAGCGGCACAGATACGCAGTATTTT.

The chain combines TRBV10-3 with TRBJ2-7; D perhaps matches TRBD1 (5 bases). Trimming stripped 4 bases from V and 2 bases from J, with 18 bases between. Germline V gene data show CDR1 as ENHRY and CDR2 as SYGVKD. CDR3 size: 16 residues. CDR3 nucleotides: TGTGCCATCAGTGTGCTCCCCGGACAAGGGGCCTACGAGCAGTACTTC. Its protein is CAISVLPGQGAYEQYF.

The chain couples TRBV10-2 to TRBJ2-7, with 8 bases matching TRBD2. The CDR3 is made up of 15 amino acids. Looked up from germline, CDR1 is WSHSY and CDR2 is SAAADI. The ends lost 4 bases at V and 0 bases at J; junction bases unmatched: 5. The CDR3 sequence: CASSATSGLSYEQYF. In DNA form, the CDR3 reads TGCGCCAGCAGTGCAACTAGCGGCCTCTCCTACGAGCAGTACTTC.